This T cell receptor beta chain was observed in a study of CD8+CD57+ T cells in acquired aplastic anemia. For the study at large: Sorted CD4+ and CD8+ cell DNA averaged around 3 ug.

Germline V gene sequence: CDR1 MNHEY, CDR2 SMNVEV (reference sequence). The CDR3 contains 13 residues. Trimming removed 5 bases at V and 6 bases at J, with 13 bases between. CD8+CD57+ cell expansion had been shown by flow cytometry in patients chosen for sequencing. CDR3 and TCR beta VDJ profiling relied on a genomic DNA template. MiXCR was run by TCRdb on the reads, yielding one entry per CDR3 protein. Of 150,000 to 200,000 distinct CDR3 sequences in the sample, around half were seen once. This clonotype was counted only a few times. The chain employs TRBV27 and TRBJ1-1; no clear D gene. The sample was sorted CD4+, CD8+, or CD8+CD57+ T cells (not recorded which) from PBMCs. This clonotype was sampled from a human donor with aplastic anemia. CDR3: CASSRVNGAEAFF. In nucleotides, the CDR3 is TGTGCCAGCAGTCGAGTTAACGGGGCTGAAGCTTTCTTT.